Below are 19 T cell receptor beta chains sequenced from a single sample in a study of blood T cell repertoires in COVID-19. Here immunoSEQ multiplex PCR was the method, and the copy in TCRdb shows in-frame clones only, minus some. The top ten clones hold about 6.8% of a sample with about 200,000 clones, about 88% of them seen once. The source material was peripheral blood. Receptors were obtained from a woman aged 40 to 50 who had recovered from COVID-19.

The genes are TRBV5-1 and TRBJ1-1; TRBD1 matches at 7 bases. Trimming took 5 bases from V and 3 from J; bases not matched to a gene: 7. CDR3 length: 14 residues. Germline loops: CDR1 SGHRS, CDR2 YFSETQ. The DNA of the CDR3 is TGCGCCAGCAGTAATCAGGGGGAGGACACTGAAGCTTTCTTT. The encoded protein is CASSNQGEDTEAFF.

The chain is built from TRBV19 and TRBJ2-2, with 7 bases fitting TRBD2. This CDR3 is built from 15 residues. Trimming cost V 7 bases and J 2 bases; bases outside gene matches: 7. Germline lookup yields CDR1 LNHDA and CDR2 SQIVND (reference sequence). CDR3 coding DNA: TGTGCCAGTACCCATCTAGCGGATAACACCGGGGAGCTGTTTTTT. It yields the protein CASTHLADNTGELFF.

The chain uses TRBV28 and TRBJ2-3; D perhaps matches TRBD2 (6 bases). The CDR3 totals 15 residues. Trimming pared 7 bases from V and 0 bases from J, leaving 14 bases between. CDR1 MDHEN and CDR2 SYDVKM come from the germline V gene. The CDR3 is CASIIGGTSTDTQYF. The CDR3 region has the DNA TGTGCCAGCATTATCGGCGGGACTAGCACAGATACGCAGTATTTT.

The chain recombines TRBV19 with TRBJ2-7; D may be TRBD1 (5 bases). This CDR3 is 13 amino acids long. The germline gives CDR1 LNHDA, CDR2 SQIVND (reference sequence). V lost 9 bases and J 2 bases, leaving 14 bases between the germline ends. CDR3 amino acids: CASSGAGPYEQYF. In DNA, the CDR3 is TGTGCCAGCTCTGGGGCCGGGCCCTACGAGCAGTACTTC. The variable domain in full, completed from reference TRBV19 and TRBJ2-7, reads DGGITQSPKYLFRKEGQNVTLSCEQNLNHDAMYWYRQDPGQGLRLIYYSQIVNDFQKGDIAEGYSVSREKKESFPLTVTSAQKNPTAFYLCASSGAGPYEQYFGPGTRLTVT.

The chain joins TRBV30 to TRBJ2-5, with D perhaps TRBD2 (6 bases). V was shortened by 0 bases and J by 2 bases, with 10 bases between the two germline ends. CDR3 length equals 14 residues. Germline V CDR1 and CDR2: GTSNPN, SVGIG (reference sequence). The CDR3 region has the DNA TGTGCCTGGAGTGTAGGGGAGGTTCAAGAGACCCAGTACTTC. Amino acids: CAWSVGEVQETQYF.

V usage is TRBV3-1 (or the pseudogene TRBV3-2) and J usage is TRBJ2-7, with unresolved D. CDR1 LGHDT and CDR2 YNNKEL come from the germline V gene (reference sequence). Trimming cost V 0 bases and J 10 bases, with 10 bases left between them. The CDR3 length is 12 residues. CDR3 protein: CASSQERLVQYF. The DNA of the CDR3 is TGTGCCAGCAGCCAAGAAAGGCTAGTTCAGTACTTC.

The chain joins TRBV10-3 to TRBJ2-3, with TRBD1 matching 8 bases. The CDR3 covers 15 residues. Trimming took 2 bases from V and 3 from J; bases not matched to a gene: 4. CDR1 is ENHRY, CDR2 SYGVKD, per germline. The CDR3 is CAISEGQGSTDTQYF. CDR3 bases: TGTGCCATCAGTGAGGGACAGGGTAGTACAGATACGCAGTATTTT.

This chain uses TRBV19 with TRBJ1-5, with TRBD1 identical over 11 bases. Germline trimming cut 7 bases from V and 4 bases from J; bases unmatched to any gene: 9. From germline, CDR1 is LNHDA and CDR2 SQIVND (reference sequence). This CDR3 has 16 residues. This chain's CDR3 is CASTMDRGQANQPQHF. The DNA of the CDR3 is TGTGCCAGTACTATGGACAGGGGGCAGGCTAATCAGCCCCAGCATTTT.

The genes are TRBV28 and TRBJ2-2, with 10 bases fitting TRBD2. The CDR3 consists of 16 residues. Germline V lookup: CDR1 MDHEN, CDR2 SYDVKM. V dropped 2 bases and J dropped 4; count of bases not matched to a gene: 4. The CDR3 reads CASSLASGSGTGELFF. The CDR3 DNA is TGTGCCAGCAGTTTAGCTAGCGGGAGTGGCACCGGGGAGCTGTTTTTT.

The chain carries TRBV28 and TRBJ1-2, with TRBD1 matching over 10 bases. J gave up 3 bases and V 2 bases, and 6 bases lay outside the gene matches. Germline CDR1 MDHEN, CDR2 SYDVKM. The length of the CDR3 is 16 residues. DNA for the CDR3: TGTGCCAGCAGTTTACCTCCCGGGACAGGGGACTATGGCTACACCTTC. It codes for CASSLPPGTGDYGYTF.

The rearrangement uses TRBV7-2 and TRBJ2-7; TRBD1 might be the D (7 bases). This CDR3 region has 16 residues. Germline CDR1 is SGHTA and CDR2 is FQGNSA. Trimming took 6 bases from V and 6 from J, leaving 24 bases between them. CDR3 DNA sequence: TGTGCCAGCAGTCCCTGGTTAGGCAGGGGGGATTCCGAGCAGTACTTC. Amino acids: CASSPWLGRGDSEQYF.

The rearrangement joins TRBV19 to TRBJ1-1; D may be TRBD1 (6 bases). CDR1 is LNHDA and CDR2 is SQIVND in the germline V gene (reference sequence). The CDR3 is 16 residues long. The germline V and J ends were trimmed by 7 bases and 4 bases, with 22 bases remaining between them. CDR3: CASTSSGGVFITEAFF. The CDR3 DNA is TGTGCCAGTACCTCCTCGGGGGGCGTGTTTATCACTGAAGCTTTCTTT.

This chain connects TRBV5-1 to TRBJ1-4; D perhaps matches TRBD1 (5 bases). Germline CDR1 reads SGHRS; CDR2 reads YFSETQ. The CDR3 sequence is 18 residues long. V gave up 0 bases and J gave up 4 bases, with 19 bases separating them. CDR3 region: CASSLDPTAGLSNEKLFF. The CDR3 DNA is TGCGCCAGCAGCTTGGACCCTACTGCAGGGCTAAGTAATGAAAAACTGTTTTTT.

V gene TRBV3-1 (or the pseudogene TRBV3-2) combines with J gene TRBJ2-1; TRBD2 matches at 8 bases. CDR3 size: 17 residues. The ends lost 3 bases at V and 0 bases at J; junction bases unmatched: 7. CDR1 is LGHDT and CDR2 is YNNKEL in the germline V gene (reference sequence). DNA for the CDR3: TGTGCCAGCAGCCAGGTGGTAGCGGGGTACTCCTACAATGAGCAGTTCTTC. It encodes CASSQVVAGYSYNEQFF.

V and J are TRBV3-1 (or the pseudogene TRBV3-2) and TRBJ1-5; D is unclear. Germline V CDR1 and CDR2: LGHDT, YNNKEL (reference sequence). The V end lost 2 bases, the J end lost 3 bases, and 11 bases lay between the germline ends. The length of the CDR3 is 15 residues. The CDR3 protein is CASSQTIQVNQPQHF. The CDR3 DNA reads TGTGCCAGCAGCCAAACGATTCAGGTCAATCAGCCCCAGCATTTT.

The CDR3: CASSTRGAGANYNEQFF. The DNA for the CDR3 is TGTGCCAGCAGTACCCGGGGTGCGGGAGCGAACTACAATGAGCAGTTCTTC. The V gene is TRBV28, the J gene TRBJ2-1, with 7 bases that match TRBD2. Germline V gene sequence: CDR1 MDHEN, CDR2 SYDVKM. V gave up 5 bases and J gave up 3 bases; unmatched junction bases: 13. CDR3 length equals 17 residues. Based on the CDR3 plus reference TRBV28 and TRBJ2-1, the full variable domain is DVKVTQSSRYLVKRTGEKVFLECVQDMDHENMFWYRQDPGLGLRLIYFSYDVKMKEKGDIPEGYSVSREKKERFSLILESASTNQTSMYLCASSTRGAGANYNEQFFGPGTRLTVL.

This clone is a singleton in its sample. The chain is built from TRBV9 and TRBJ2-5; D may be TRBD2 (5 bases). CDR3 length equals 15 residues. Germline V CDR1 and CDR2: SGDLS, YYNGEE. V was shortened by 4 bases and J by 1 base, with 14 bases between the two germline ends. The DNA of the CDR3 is TGTGCCAGCAGCTCCGGGGAAGTACCCCAAGAGACCCAGTACTTC. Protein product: CASSSGEVPQETQYF.

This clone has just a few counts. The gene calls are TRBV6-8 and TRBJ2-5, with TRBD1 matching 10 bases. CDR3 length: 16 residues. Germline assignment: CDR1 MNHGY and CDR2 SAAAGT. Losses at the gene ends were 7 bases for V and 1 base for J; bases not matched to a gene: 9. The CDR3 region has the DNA TGTGCCAGCAAACGACAGGGGGCGGGGATCCAAGAGACCCAGTACTTC. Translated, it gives CASKRQGAGIQETQYF.

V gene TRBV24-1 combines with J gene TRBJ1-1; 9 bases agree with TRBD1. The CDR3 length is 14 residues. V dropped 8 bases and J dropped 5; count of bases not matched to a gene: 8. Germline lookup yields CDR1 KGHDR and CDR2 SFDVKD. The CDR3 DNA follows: TGTGCCACCACCGGGACAGGGTATGCGACTGAAGCTTTCTTT. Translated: CATTGTGYATEAFF.